The 21 T cell receptor beta chains in this list originate from one sample, sequenced in a study of vaccination effects on CD4 cells after COVID-19. Repertoires were generated with immunoSEQ multiplex PCR, while TCRdb's copy carries only in-frame clones and drops some. The table lists some 22,000 clones, roughly 80% of them singletons. Sequencing in the ViraFEST assay came after antigen-specific CD4+ T cells had been expanded with viral peptide pools, which were used to stimulate PBMC. Following 10 days of culture, CD4+ T cells were isolated. The study found no prior SARS-CoV-2 infection in the vaccine recipients, who tested negative for nucleocapsid antibodies. What these receptors recognize is not known. The sequenced sample was CD4+ T cells from PBMCs cultured with HCoV-NL63 spike peptides, obtained before COVID-19 vaccination. The receptor source for this set is a human donor who received a COVID-19 vaccine.

The rearrangement uses TRBV5-1 and TRBJ1-1; D gene unclear. The CDR3 runs 22 residues. CDR1 is SGHRS and CDR2 is YFSETQ in the germline V gene. V dropped 2 bases and J dropped 0 bases, with 32 bases sitting between them. The CDR3 loop is CASSFLPALEFLGASMNTEAFF. The CDR3 nucleotides are TGCGCCAGCAGCTTTCTTCCCGCCCTAGAGTTTCTGGGAGCGTCTATGAACACTGAAGCTTTCTTT.

V usage is TRBV11-1 and J usage is TRBJ2-7, with D perhaps given as TRBD1 or TRBD2 (5 bases each). The CDR3 is 15 amino acids. V gave up 3 bases and J gave up 1 base, with 13 bases separating them. CDR1 and CDR2 from the germline V gene are SGHAT and FQDESV (reference sequence). DNA of the CDR3: TGTGCCAGCAGCTTGTATCGGGACGGATCCTACGAGCAGTACTTC. It translates to CASSLYRDGSYEQYF.

J is TRBJ2-5 and V is TRBV3-1 (or the pseudogene TRBV3-2); D possibly matches TRBD1 or TRBD2 (5 bases each). With 1 base removed from V and 7 bases from J, the gap between germline ends came to 16 bases. The CDR3 contains 15 residues. Germline V gene sequence: CDR1 LGHDT, CDR2 YNNKEL (reference sequence). CDR3 nucleotide sequence: TGTGCCAGCAGCCAAGGGTCGGGGCCGAGAGGGACCCAGTACTTC. Translated, it gives CASSQGSGPRGTQYF.

The gene calls are TRBV10-3 and TRBJ1-1; 10 bases align to TRBD1. There are 14 residues in the CDR3. The V segment lost 11 bases and the J segment 4 bases; nucleotides outside the gene matches: 10. Germline CDR1 is ENHRY and CDR2 is SYGVKD. The CDR3 loop reads CAAAYGQGGTEAFF. CDR3 coding DNA: TGTGCCGCCGCGTACGGACAGGGGGGCACTGAAGCTTTCTTT.

V and J are TRBV18 and TRBJ2-7; TRBD2 might be the D (6 bases). With 2 bases removed from V and 3 bases from J, the gap between germline ends came to 11 bases. The CDR3 contains 14 residues. The germline V gene encodes CDR1 KGHSH and CDR2 LQKENI. The CDR3 coding sequence is TGTGCCAGCTCACCAACGATTAGCGGCTACGAGCAGTACTTC. This gives the protein CASSPTISGYEQYF.

The chain carries TRBV9 and TRBJ2-7; 11 bases match TRBD1. This CDR3 has 17 residues. J lost 5 bases, V lost 0 bases, and 10 bases had no gene match. In germline, CDR1 is SGDLS, CDR2 YYNGEE. The CDR3 DNA is TGTGCCAGCAGCGTAGGCCCCGGACAGGGGGCGCGGGACGAGCAGTACTTC. It specifies CASSVGPGQGARDEQYF. The full variable domain, with the rest looked up from reference TRBV9 and TRBJ2-7, is DSGVTQTPKHLITATGQRVTLRCSPRSGDLSVYWYQQSLDQGLQFLIQYYNGEERAKGNILERFSAQQFPDLHSELNLSSLELGDSALYFCASSVGPGQGARDEQYFGPGTRLTVT.

This clone was picked up a small number of times. V and J are TRBV5-4 and TRBJ1-6; D is perhaps TRBD1 (6 bases). CDR3 length equals 15 residues. CDR1 is SGHNT, CDR2 YYREEE, per germline (reference sequence). V lost 4 bases and J lost 3, with 11 bases in between. In nucleotides, the CDR3 is TGTGCCAGCAGCCCGGACAGCATCTATAATTCACCCCTCCACTTT. Its protein is CASSPDSIYNSPLHF.

J is TRBJ1-3 and V is TRBV3-1 (or the pseudogene TRBV3-2), with D uncertain. CDR1 is LGHDT and CDR2 is YNNKEL in the germline V gene (reference sequence). The CDR3 consists of 14 residues. V was clipped by 6 bases and J by 0 bases, with 9 bases between them. DNA for the CDR3: TGTGCCAGCAGTCGAGGCGACTCTGGAAACACCATATATTTT. It translates to CASSRGDSGNTIYF.

The genes are TRBV5-1 and TRBJ2-2; maybe TRBD1 (5 bases). This CDR3 spans 14 amino acids. V shed 0 bases and J shed 5 bases, with 8 bases lying between them. The V gene's germline CDR1 is SGHRS and CDR2 YFSETQ. CDR3 DNA sequence: TGCGCCAGCAGCTTGGCCAGGGTGACCGGGGAGCTGTTTTTT. Amino acids: CASSLARVTGELFF.

The chain couples TRBV9 to TRBJ2-1; D is tentatively TRBD1 or TRBD2 (5 bases each). Germline assignment: CDR1 SGDLS and CDR2 YYNGEE. The V end lost 1 base, the J end lost 2 bases, and 10 bases lay between the germline ends. CDR3 length: 15 residues. Here the CDR3 reads CASSVRDAPYNEQFF. CDR3 bases: TGTGCCAGCAGCGTAAGGGACGCACCCTACAATGAGCAGTTCTTC. The whole variable domain, filled in from reference TRBV9 and TRBJ2-1, reads DSGVTQTPKHLITATGQRVTLRCSPRSGDLSVYWYQQSLDQGLQFLIQYYNGEERAKGNILERFSAQQFPDLHSELNLSSLELGDSALYFCASSVRDAPYNEQFFGPGTRLTVL.

The chain is built from TRBV3-1 (or the pseudogene TRBV3-2) and TRBJ2-3; 8 bases are a match to TRBD2. The CDR3 loop spans 16 amino acids. Per the germline V gene, CDR1 is LGHDT and CDR2 is YNNKEL (reference sequence). V lost 1 base to trimming and J lost 4 bases; unmatched junction nucleotides: 7. The CDR3 coding sequence is TGTGCCAGCAGCCAAGTCGGCGGGGGGTTCTCAGATACGCAGTATTTT. Its translation is CASSQVGGGFSDTQYF.

This clone was found once. This chain uses TRBV18 with TRBJ2-6; 8 nucleotides agree with TRBD1. V lost 5 bases, J lost 0 bases, and 9 bases stayed unmatched. This CDR3 is built from 18 residues. Germline V gives CDR1 KGHSH, CDR2 LQKENI. The CDR3 sequence: CASSGQGTVVSGANVLTF. DNA of the CDR3: TGTGCCAGCTCAGGACAGGGAACGGTGGTCTCTGGGGCCAACGTCCTGACTTTC. Based on the CDR3 plus reference TRBV18 and TRBJ2-6, the full variable domain is NAGVMQNPRHLVRRRGQEARLRCSPMKGHSHVYWYRQLPEEGLKFMVYLQKENIIDESGMPKERFSAEFPKEGPSILRIQQVVRGDSAAYFCASSGQGTVVSGANVLTFGAGSRLTVL.

The chain couples TRBV29-1 to TRBJ1-1; D is ambiguous. Germline CDR1 and CDR2: SQVTM and ANQGSEA. This CDR3 has 13 residues. The V end lost 4 bases, the J end lost 5 bases, and 14 bases lay between the germline ends. CDR3 region: CSVVGRVGTEAFF. The CDR3 coding sequence is TGCAGCGTTGTTGGGAGGGTCGGGACTGAAGCTTTCTTT.

This clone has just one count. The chain joins TRBV29-1 to TRBJ2-1; D is possibly TRBD2 (5 bases). Trimming shortened V by 7 bases and J by 4 bases, and 11 bases separated the two germline ends. This CDR3 is built from 12 residues. The germline CDR1 and CDR2 sequences are SQVTM and ANQGSEA. In DNA form, the CDR3 reads TGCAGCGAGCTTAGCGTTTACAATGAGCAGTTCTTC. It specifies CSELSVYNEQFF.

This clone was seen more than once but under ten times. The CDR3, as DNA: TGTGCCAGCATCCTCGTGGGGGACACTGAAGCTTTCTTT. Its protein product is CASILVGDTEAFF. V and J are TRBV7-9 and TRBJ1-1; D might be TRBD1 (5 bases). The CDR3 length is 13 residues. The germline gives CDR1 SEHNR, CDR2 FQNEAQ (reference sequence). V shed 7 bases and J shed 3 bases, with 12 bases lying between them.

By sample share, this clone is medium-sized. The rearrangement joins TRBV18 to TRBJ2-4; D not resolved. Germline V gives CDR1 KGHSH, CDR2 LQKENI. The CDR3 contains 15 residues. V lost 2 bases to trimming and J lost 2 bases, with 10 bases between them. CDR3 amino acids: CASSPGQATKNIQYF. As DNA, the CDR3 is TGTGCCAGCTCACCAGGGCAGGCCACCAAAAACATTCAGTACTTC.

The chain couples TRBV19 to TRBJ2-7; D might be TRBD1 or TRBD2, each matching 5 bases. Deletions cut 11 bases from V and 7 bases from J, with 24 bases between. Looked up from germline, CDR1 is LNHDA and CDR2 is SQIVND (reference sequence). There are 14 residues in the CDR3. CDR3 DNA: TGTGCCTCCAGGTGGGGCCGAGATTCGGGAGAGCAGTACTTC. It specifies CASRWGRDSGEQYF.

This chain uses TRBV4-2 with TRBJ1-3; D gene uncertain. Germline CDR1 and CDR2: LGHNA and YNFKEQ. There are 15 residues in the CDR3. Trimming took off 0 bases at V and 3 bases at J, with 9 bases between the two ends. CDR3 nucleotides: TGTGCCAGCAGCCAAGATCCGGAGCATGGAAACACCATATATTTT. Its translation is CASSQDPEHGNTIYF.

The chain links TRBV5-4 to TRBJ2-1, with 9 bases identical to TRBD1. The CDR3 is 19 amino acids. J lost 2 bases, V lost 3 bases, and 15 bases had no gene match. Germline CDR1 reads SGHNT; CDR2 reads YYREEE (reference sequence). The DNA of the CDR3 is TGTGCCAGCAGCTGGGGGGGGACAGGGTGGGCGGGAGCCTACAATGAGCAGTTCTTC. Translating it yields CASSWGGTGWAGAYNEQFF. The whole variable domain, remainder taken from reference TRBV5-4 and TRBJ2-1, is ETGVTQSPTHLIKTRGQQVTLRCSSQSGHNTVSWYQQALGQGPQFIFQYYREEENGRGNFPPRFSGLQFPNYSSELNVNALELDDSALYLCASSWGGTGWAGAYNEQFFGPGTRLTVL.

The J gene is TRBJ1-5, the V gene TRBV28; TRBD1 matches at 7 bases. This CDR3 contains 14 residues. In germline, CDR1 is MDHEN, CDR2 SYDVKM. The V segment lost 10 bases and the J segment 2 bases; nucleotides outside the gene matches: 8. The CDR3 here is CAKYGQVRNQPQHF. CDR3 nucleotide sequence: TGTGCCAAGTACGGACAGGTCCGCAATCAGCCCCAGCATTTT.

The chain employs TRBV7-9 and TRBJ2-3; D assignment may be TRBD1 or TRBD2 (6 bases each). CDR3 length: 17 residues. Germline CDR1 and CDR2: SEHNR and FQNEAQ (reference sequence). V was pared by 5 bases and J by 3 bases, with 21 bases between. The CDR3 nucleotides read TGTGCCAGCAGCACTAGGGGGGCTACAAGGGGTACAGATACGCAGTATTTT. It specifies CASSTRGATRGTDTQYF.